This record looks at one T cell receptor beta chain sequence and its context. Germline CDR1 and CDR2: SQVTM and ANQGSEA. The V end was cut by 4 bases, the J end by 2 bases, with 6 bases between. The CDR3 sequence is 11 residues long. This sample was taken from a study of identical twins. After template switching added a universal primer site, the resulting cDNA carried unique molecular identifiers. From the 5' RACE reads, TCRdb called clonotypes with MiXCR, one entry per CDR3 protein. This table holds roughly 720,000 distinct CDR3 sequences, 15% to 20% found once. These same records also appear under a second study, on T cells expressing NK-cell markers. This second report adds: Underlying the TCR beta repertoires were sorted CD3+CD56+NKG2C+, CD3+CD56+NKG2C- and CD3+CD56-NKG2C+ T cells.

The sequenced material came from PBMCs. V usage is TRBV29-1 and J usage is TRBJ2-7; no clear D gene. This TCR came from a woman aged 18-29 years in good health. DNA of the CDR3: TGCAGCGTTGGGGATACCTACGAGCAGTACTTC. Translated, it gives CSVGDTYEQYF.